The sequence of this T cell receptor (beta chain) was determined in a study of T cells in Graves' hyperthyroidism and ophthalmopathy. This clonotype appeared many times. What was amplified from RNA transcripts were TCR beta CDR3 regions. The primer set for the first-round RT-PCR of the TCR CDR3 was HTBI. TCRdb used MiXCR to reprocess the multiplex PCR reads, holding one entry per CDR3 protein. This table holds about 210,000 distinct CDR3 sequences, 15% to 20% found once. There are 15 residues in the CDR3. Trimming removed 5 bases at V and 0 bases at J, with 14 bases between. CDR1 is MDHEN and CDR2 is SYDVKM in the germline V gene.

The receptor's source is a man over 45 with Graves' hyperthyroidism. Sequencing input: blood. V usage is TRBV28 and J usage is TRBJ2-7; no firm D call. The CDR3: CASSPWSASSYEQYF. CDR3 coding DNA: TGTGCCAGCAGTCCCTGGTCGGCGAGCTCCTACGAGCAGTACTTC. Full variable domain (outside the CDR3, taken from reference TRBV28 and TRBJ2-7): DVKVTQSSRYLVKRTGEKVFLECVQDMDHENMFWYRQDPGLGLRLIYFSYDVKMKEKGDIPEGYSVSREKKERFSLILESASTNQTSMYLCASSPWSASSYEQYFGPGTRLTVT.